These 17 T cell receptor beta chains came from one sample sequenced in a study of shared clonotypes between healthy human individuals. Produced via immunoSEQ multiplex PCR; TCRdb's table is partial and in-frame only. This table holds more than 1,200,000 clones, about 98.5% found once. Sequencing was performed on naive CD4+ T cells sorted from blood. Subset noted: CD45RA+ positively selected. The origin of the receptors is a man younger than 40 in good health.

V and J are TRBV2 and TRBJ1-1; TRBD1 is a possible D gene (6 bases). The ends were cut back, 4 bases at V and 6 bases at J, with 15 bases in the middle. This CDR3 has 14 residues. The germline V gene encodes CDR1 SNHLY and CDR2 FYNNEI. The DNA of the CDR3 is TGTGCCAGCAGTGTAGAGACAGGCGGTCCTGAAGCTTTCTTT. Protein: CASSVETGGPEAFF.

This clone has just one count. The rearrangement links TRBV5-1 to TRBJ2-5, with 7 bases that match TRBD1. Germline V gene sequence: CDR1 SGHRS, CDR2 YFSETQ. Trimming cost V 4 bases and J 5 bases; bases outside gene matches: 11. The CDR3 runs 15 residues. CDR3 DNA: TGCGCCAGCAGCCAAATCACAGGGGCCAGGGAGACCCAGTACTTC. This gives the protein CASSQITGARETQYF. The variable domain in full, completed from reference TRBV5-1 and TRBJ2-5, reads KAGVTQTPRYLIKTRGQQVTLSCSPISGHRSVSWYQQTPGQGLQFLFEYFSETQRNKGNFPGRFSGRQFSNSRSEMNVSTLELGDSALYLCASSQITGARETQYFGPGTRLLVL.

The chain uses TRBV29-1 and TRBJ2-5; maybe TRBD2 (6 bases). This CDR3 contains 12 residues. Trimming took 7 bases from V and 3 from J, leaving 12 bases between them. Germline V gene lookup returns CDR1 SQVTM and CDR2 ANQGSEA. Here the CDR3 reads CSAGTDKETQYF. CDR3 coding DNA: TGCAGCGCCGGGACTGATAAAGAGACCCAGTACTTC.

The CDR3 sequence is CASSLRGRANTEAFF. The CDR3 coding sequence is TGTGCCAGCAGTTTACGCGGCAGGGCGAACACTGAAGCTTTCTTT. V usage is TRBV28 and J usage is TRBJ1-1; the D gene is possibly TRBD1 (5 bases). Germline V lookup: CDR1 MDHEN, CDR2 SYDVKM. Trimming cost V 2 bases and J 1 base, with 11 bases left between them. This CDR3 spans 15 amino acids. The full variable domain, in which reference TRBV28 and TRBJ1-1 provide the parts outside the CDR3, is DVKVTQSSRYLVKRTGEKVFLECVQDMDHENMFWYRQDPGLGLRLIYFSYDVKMKEKGDIPEGYSVSREKKERFSLILESASTNQTSMYLCASSLRGRANTEAFFGQGTRLTVV.

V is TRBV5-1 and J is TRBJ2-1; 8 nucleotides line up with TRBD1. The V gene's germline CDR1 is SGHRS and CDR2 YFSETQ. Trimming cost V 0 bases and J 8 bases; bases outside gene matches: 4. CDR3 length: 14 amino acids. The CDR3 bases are TGCGCCAGCAGCTTGGGGGGACAGGCGCATGAGCAGTTCTTC. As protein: CASSLGGQAHEQFF.

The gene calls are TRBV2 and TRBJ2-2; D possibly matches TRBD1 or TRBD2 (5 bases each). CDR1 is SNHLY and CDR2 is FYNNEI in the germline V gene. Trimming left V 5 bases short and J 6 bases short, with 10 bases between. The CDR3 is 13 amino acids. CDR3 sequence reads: CASSRPGPGELFF. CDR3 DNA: TGTGCCAGCAGTCGTCCGGGACCCGGGGAGCTGTTTTTT.

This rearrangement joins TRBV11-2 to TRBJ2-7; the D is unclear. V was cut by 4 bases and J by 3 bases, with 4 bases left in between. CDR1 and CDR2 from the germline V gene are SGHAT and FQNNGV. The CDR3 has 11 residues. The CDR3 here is CASSYHYEQYF. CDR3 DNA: TGTGCCAGCAGCTACCACTACGAGCAGTACTTC.

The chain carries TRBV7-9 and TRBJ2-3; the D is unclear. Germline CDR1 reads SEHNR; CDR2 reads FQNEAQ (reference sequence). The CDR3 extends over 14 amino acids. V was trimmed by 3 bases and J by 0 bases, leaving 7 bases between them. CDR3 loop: CASSLFQSTDTQYF. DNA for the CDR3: TGTGCCAGCAGCTTGTTTCAGAGCACAGATACGCAGTATTTT.

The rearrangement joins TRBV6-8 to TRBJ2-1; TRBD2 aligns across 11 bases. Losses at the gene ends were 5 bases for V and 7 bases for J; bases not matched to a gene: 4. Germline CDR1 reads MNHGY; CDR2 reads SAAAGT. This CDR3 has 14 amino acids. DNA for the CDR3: TGTGCCAGCAGTGCTAGCGGGAGGATGAATGAGCAGTTCTTC. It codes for CASSASGRMNEQFF.

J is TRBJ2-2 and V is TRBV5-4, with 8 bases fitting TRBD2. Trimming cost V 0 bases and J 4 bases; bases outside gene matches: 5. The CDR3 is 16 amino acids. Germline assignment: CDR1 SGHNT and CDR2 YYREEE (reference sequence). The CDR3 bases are TGTGCCAGCAGCTTGGAGAGCGGGAGTTCCACCGGGGAGCTGTTTTTT. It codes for CASSLESGSSTGELFF.

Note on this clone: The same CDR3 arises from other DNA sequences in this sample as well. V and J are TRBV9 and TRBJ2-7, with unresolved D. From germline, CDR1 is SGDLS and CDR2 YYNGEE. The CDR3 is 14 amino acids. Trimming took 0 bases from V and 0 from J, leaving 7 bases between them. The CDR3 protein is CASSVVASSYEQYF. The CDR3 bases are TGTGCCAGCAGCGTAGTGGCGAGCTCCTACGAGCAGTACTTC. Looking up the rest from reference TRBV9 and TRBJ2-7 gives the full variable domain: DSGVTQTPKHLITATGQRVTLRCSPRSGDLSVYWYQQSLDQGLQFLIQYYNGEERAKGNILERFSAQQFPDLHSELNLSSLELGDSALYFCASSVVASSYEQYFGPGTRLTVT.

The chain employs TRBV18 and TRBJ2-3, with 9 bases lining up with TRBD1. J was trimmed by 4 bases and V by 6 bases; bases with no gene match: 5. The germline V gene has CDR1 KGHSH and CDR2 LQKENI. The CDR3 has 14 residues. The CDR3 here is CASSDRTGADTQYF. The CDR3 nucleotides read TGTGCCAGCTCGGACAGGACAGGGGCAGATACGCAGTATTTT.

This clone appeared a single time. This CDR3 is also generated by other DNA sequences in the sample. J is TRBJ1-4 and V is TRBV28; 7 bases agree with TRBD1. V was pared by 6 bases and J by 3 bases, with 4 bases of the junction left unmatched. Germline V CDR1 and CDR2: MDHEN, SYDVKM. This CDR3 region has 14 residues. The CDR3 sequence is CASSQTGANEKLFF. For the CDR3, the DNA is TGTGCCAGCAGCCAAACAGGGGCTAATGAAAAACTGTTTTTT.

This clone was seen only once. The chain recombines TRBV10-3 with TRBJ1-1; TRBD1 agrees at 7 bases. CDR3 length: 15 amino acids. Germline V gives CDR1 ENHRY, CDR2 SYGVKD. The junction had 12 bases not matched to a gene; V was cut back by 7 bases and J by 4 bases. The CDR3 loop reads CAITDARQGSTEAFF. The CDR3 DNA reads TGTGCCATCACCGACGCCCGACAGGGTTCCACTGAAGCTTTCTTT.

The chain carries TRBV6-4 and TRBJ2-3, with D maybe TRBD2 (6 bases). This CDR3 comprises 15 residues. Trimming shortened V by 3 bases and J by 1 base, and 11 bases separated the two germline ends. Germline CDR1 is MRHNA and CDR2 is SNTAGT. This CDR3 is CASSEGGTRTDTQYF. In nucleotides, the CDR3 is TGTGCCAGCAGTGAGGGCGGGACTCGCACAGATACGCAGTATTTT.

The CDR3 reads CASSVAGLPSYNEQFF. The CDR3 DNA reads TGTGCCAGCAGCGTGGCTGGACTACCCTCCTACAATGAGCAGTTCTTC. This chain uses TRBV9 with TRBJ2-1; D may be TRBD2 (6 bases). CDR1 is SGDLS and CDR2 is YYNGEE in the germline V gene. The V and J ends lost 2 bases and 0 bases respectively, with 12 bases between them. The length of the CDR3 is 16 residues.

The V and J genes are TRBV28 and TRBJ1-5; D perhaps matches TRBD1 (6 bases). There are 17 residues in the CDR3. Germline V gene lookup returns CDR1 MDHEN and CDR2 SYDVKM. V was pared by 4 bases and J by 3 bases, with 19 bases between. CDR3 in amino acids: CASSSPFDRTYNQPQHF. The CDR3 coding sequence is TGTGCCAGCAGTTCCCCTTTCGACAGGACCTACAATCAGCCCCAGCATTTT.